This T cell receptor (beta chain) was profiled in a study of blood T cells in healthy people across ages (dated by TCRdb to between 2014 and 2017). Some background on the complete study: Template switching captured roughly one uniquely barcoded TCR beta cDNA molecule per two T cells in model experiments. The study analyzed two additional independent replicas of 1 million unique cDNA reads from the same blood draw for two donors, one aged 18 to 30 and one aged 80 or older. The donors were split into four age groups: young (average about 15 years), middle-aged (39), aged (roughly 65) and long-lived (over 75). To avoid experimental bias, donors of different ages were randomly spread across the sequencing lanes. The study measured age-related changes in TCR beta repertoire diversity using deep sequencing normalized with unique cDNA molecular identifiers.

Receptors were amplified or captured by 5' RACE. The run used an Illumina HiSeq 2500. A second about 7 to 12 cycle PCR used a sample-barcoded 5' primer and a J-beta primer mix. Each TCR beta cDNA molecule received a unique molecular identifier from a template-switch 5' adaptor carrying 12 random nucleotides. At least 2.5 million CDR3-containing paired-end reads were obtained from each sample. First-strand cDNA was synthesized from all RNA with the Mint cDNA synthesis kit, primed by a TRBC-specific oligonucleotide. After uracil-DNA glycosylase treatment, a first 18-cycle PCR used universal primers M1SS and BC2_uni_R on all cDNA. From the authors' description of their analysis: For normalization, 1 million high-quality reads, each with a distinct molecular identifier, were randomly selected from each sample. Reads sharing molecular identifiers were discarded rather than binned into consensus sequences. MiTCR, run with a Q25 quality threshold and the strictest error-elimination algorithm, handled CDR3 identification, clonotype clustering and error correction. A nonparametric unseen species model with Euler transformation was used to estimate lower-bound total TCR beta diversity. TCRdb's own reprocessing of the public reads used fastp at Q25 and MiXCR and kept productive beta chains. Rows merge per CDR3 protein into single entries with the most common DNA and genes. These V and J calls are TCRdb output, not the study's own analysis. The sample profile shows about 580,000 distinct CDR3 sequences; around 48% of them were found once. The biggest ten clones account for 20% to 25% of the sample.

The approximately 40 donors, aged about 6 to 100 years, were systemically healthy Caucasian individuals from Russia. Around 10 milliliters of peripheral blood were drawn from each donor into EDTA-treated Vacutainer tubes. PBMCs were isolated by Ficoll-Paque density-gradient centrifugation, with at least 6 million obtained per sample. Trizol reagent was used to extract total RNA from the PBMCs, yielding at least 5 micrograms per sample. For every donor, an aliquot of PBMCs went through flow cytometry to measure the percentages of naive CD45RAhigh/CD27high T cells. A word on this clonotype: Its antigen has not been determined. No base quality values were provided; no much bigger clone lies one nucleotide off.

Findings and caveats that apply to the study as a whole: Since profiling was done on bulk unsorted PBMCs, naive and antigen-experienced compartments could not be conclusively compared. Estimates of total diversity from one million sequenced T cells were regarded as lower bounds and underestimates. As age increased, observed TCR beta diversity per million T cells dropped in a roughly linear way, and a significant reduction was already evident by age 40. Because the CMV infection status of the donors was unknown, age-related changes in expanded clonotypes may potentially have been confounded. Compared with the aged group, the long-lived group had more naive CD4+ T cells, fewer expanded clones and increased TCR diversity, suggesting age selection. Observed TCR beta diversity correlated strongly with the percentage of naive T cells measured by flow cytometry.

The germline V and J ends show losses of 7 bases and 3 bases respectively, and no gene match explains 3 bases of the junction. The CDR3 contains 14 residues, cysteine and phenylalanine counted. Of all the DNA, just the CDR3 is kept, 42 bases in frame from base 1. The germline V gene encodes CDR1 LGHDT and CDR2 YNNKEL (reference sequence). Sequences were obtained from blood. The chain is encoded by TRBV3-1 joined to TRBJ2-2; a stretch of 9 junction bases matches TRBD2. The receptor was derived from an elderly man in good health. Here is the DNA: TGTGCCAGCAAGCGGGGGGCCTACACCGGGGAGCTGTTTTTT. It is translated as CASKRGAYTGELFF.